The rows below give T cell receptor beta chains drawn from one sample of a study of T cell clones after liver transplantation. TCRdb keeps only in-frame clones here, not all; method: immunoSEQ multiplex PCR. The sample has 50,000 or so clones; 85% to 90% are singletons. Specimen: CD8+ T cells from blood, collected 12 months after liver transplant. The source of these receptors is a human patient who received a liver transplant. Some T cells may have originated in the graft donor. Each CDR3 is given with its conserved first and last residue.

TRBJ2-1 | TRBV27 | CASSLGLAGVSDEQFF
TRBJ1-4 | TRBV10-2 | CASSEGFRVGKLFF
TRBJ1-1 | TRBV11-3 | CASRSAGSNEAFF
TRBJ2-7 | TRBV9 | CASSVGFGVSYEQYF
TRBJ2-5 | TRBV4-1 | CASSQVGQETQYF
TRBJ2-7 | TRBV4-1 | CASSQEAVPSYEQYF
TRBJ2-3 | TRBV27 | CASSFVAVLGTDTQYF
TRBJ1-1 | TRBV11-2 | CASSLDSSPEAFF
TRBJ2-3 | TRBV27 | CASSSQGTDTQYF
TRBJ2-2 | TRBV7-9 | CASSLEELFF
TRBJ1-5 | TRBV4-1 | CASSQAPLARQPQHF
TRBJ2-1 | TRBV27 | CASSLWGALDNEQFF
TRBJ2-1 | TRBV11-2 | CASSLGTRYPYNEQFF
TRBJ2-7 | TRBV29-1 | CSAFFAGGPHEQYF
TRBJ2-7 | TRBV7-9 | CASSWTGYEQYF
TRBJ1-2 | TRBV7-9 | CASSLGRSPTRGYTF
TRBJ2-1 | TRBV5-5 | CASSLLDREIDEQFF
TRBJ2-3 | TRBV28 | CASRVDADTQYF
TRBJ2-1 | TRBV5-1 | CASRDRTSPSSYNEQFF
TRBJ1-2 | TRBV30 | CAWRIYRDGYTF
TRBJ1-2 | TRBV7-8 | CASSLRQGEYGYTF
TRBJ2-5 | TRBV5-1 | CASSWGTGAQETQYF
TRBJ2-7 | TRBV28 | CASRDRASYEQYF
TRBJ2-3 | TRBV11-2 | CASSLGVWAGGALTDTQYF
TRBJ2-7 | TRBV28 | CASSGYREVYEQYF
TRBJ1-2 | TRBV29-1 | CSDGTGEGDGYTF
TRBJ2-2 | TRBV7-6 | CASTLDGGELFF
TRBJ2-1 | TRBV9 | CASSVGTSGTYNEQFF
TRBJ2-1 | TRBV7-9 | CASSLATGDNNEQFF
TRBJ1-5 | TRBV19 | CASTTSGSQPQHF
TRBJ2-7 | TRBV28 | CASSLGREYEQYF
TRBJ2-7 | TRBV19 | CASSQGMTYEQYF
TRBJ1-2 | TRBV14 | CASSQERAGGFPYGYTF
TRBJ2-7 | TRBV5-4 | CASSPRGGSSYEQYF
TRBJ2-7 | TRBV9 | CASSAQGGAGRYEQYF
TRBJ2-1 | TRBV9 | CASSVGTGTQQFF
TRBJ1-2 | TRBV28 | CASSPWVVDAGGRRYTF
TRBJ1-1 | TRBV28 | CASRLKPPGGGTEAFF
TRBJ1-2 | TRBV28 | CASSFGGFGGYTF
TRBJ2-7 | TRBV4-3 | CASSQGRGIGYEQYF
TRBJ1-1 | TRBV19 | CASSPGQASEAFF